These 26 T cell receptor beta chains share one sample of origin, sequenced in a study of cytomegalovirus exposure and HLA in healthy donors. PCR involved 60 Vbeta and 13 Jbeta primers. Repertoires were generated with immunoSEQ multiplex PCR, while TCRdb's copy carries only in-frame clones and drops some. The sample lists about 220,000 clones; about 75% were seen once. The sequenced sample was PBMCs. The source of these receptors is a woman in her twenties or thirties in good health and CMV-seronegative.

V gene TRBV19 combines with J gene TRBJ2-1, with a weak D call TRBD1 (5 bases). Trimming removed 5 bases at V and 6 bases at J, with 8 bases between. Germline CDR1 is LNHDA and CDR2 is SQIVND (reference sequence). The CDR3 length is 12 residues. CDR3 amino acids: CASSPRVNEQFF. The DNA for the CDR3 is TGTGCCAGTAGTCCCAGGGTCAATGAGCAGTTCTTC.

This sequence joins TRBV6-5 and TRBJ1-2, with a weak D call TRBD1 (6 bases). Trimming stripped 6 bases from V and 1 base from J, with 15 bases between. The germline V gene has CDR1 MNHEY and CDR2 SVGAGI. This CDR3 has 15 amino acids. The CDR3: CASRQGTQDNYGYTF. CDR3 bases: TGTGCCAGCAGGCAAGGGACACAAGATAACTATGGCTACACCTTC.

The V and J genes are TRBV9 and TRBJ2-2; 12 nucleotides agree with TRBD1. Germline V gene data show CDR1 as SGDLS and CDR2 as YYNGEE. The CDR3 is 16 amino acids. V lost 3 bases, J lost 4 bases, and 4 bases stayed unmatched. The CDR3 protein is CASSEGTGGRTGELFF. DNA of the CDR3: TGTGCCAGCAGCGAAGGGACAGGGGGCCGCACCGGGGAGCTGTTTTTT. The full variable domain, in which reference TRBV9 and TRBJ2-2 provide the parts outside the CDR3, is DSGVTQTPKHLITATGQRVTLRCSPRSGDLSVYWYQQSLDQGLQFLIQYYNGEERAKGNILERFSAQQFPDLHSELNLSSLELGDSALYFCASSEGTGGRTGELFFGEGSRLTVL.

The V gene is TRBV7-2, the J gene TRBJ2-1; 11 bases match TRBD2. The CDR3 totals 16 residues. The V segment lost 1 base and the J segment 10 bases; nucleotides outside the gene matches: 9. Germline loops: CDR1 SGHTA, CDR2 FQGNSA. CDR3 protein: CASSLVLAGVASEQFF. CDR3 bases: TGTGCCAGCAGCTTAGTACTAGCGGGAGTCGCTTCCGAGCAGTTCTTC.

This clone was seen a single time. This chain links TRBV18 with TRBJ1-2; 7 nucleotides agree with TRBD1. V trimming: 1 base; J trimming: 4 bases; junction bases outside the gene matches: 3. The CDR3 has 14 amino acids. The germline gives CDR1 KGHSH, CDR2 LQKENI. The CDR3 DNA sequence: TGTGCCAGCTCACCACGGGGACAGAGCTATGGCTACACCTTC. It encodes CASSPRGQSYGYTF. The full variable domain, completed using reference TRBV18 and TRBJ1-2, is NAGVMQNPRHLVRRRGQEARLRCSPMKGHSHVYWYRQLPEEGLKFMVYLQKENIIDESGMPKERFSAEFPKEGPSILRIQQVVRGDSAAYFCASSPRGQSYGYTFGSGTRLTVV.

The rearrangement uses TRBV4-2 and TRBJ1-4, with 7 bases aligning to TRBD1. The V and J ends lost 0 bases and 7 bases, in that order; junction bases with no gene match: 8. Germline V gives CDR1 LGHNA, CDR2 YNFKEQ. The CDR3 spans 16 residues. CDR3 amino acids: CASSQEFGTAREKLFF. For the CDR3, the DNA is TGTGCCAGCAGCCAAGAGTTTGGGACAGCTCGTGAAAAACTGTTTTTT.

The chain employs TRBV6-5 and TRBJ1-4; 12 bases map to TRBD1. V was clipped by 0 bases and J by 8 bases; unmatched bases: 4. There are 16 residues in the CDR3. CDR1 and CDR2 (germline): MNHEY, SVGAGI. CDR3 loop: CASSYSGTGGGEKLFF. The DNA of the CDR3 is TGTGCCAGCAGTTACTCGGGGACAGGGGGCGGGGAAAAACTGTTTTTT.

A few counts support this clone. The rearrangement joins TRBV6-5 to TRBJ1-2, with D possibly TRBD1 on 6 matching bases. The ends were cut back, 0 bases at V and 10 bases at J, with 15 bases in the middle. The CDR3 loop spans 14 amino acids. CDR1 MNHEY and CDR2 SVGAGI come from the germline V gene. Written as DNA, the CDR3 is TGTGCCAGCAGTTACTCGGCAGGGGTTAGTTACTACACCTTC. This translates into CASSYSAGVSYYTF.

This chain connects TRBV15 to TRBJ2-7; TRBD1 matches at 7 bases. This CDR3 has 13 amino acids. V shed 5 bases and J 3 bases; nucleotides not matched to a gene: 4. Germline CDR1 reads LNHNV; CDR2 reads YYDKDF (reference sequence). The CDR3 is CATSSGQFYEQYF. In DNA form, the CDR3 reads TGTGCCACCAGCTCGGGACAGTTCTACGAGCAGTACTTC. The variable domain in full, completed from reference TRBV15 and TRBJ2-7, reads DAMVIQNPRYQVTQFGKPVTLSCSQTLNHNVMYWYQQKSSQAPKLLFHYYDKDFNNEADTPDNFQSRRPNTSFCFLDIRSPGLGDTAMYLCATSSGQFYEQYFGPGTRLTVT.

The rearrangement links TRBV18 to TRBJ2-3, with a tentative D call TRBD2 (7 bases). CDR1 is KGHSH, CDR2 LQKENI, per germline. The V gene lost 1 base and the J gene lost 0 bases, with 14 bases spanning the gap. The length of the CDR3 is 17 residues. CDR3 amino acids: CASSPLRGGLSTDTQYF. The CDR3 DNA is TGTGCCAGCTCACCACTAAGGGGGGGCCTCAGCACAGATACGCAGTATTTT.

This clone turned up a few times. CDR3 residues: CASSPGLRGPVLAYEQYF. The CDR3 nucleotides read TGTGCCAGCAGCCCCGGACTTAGGGGGCCCGTGTTAGCGTACGAGCAGTACTTC. This chain connects TRBV7-2 to TRBJ2-7; 7 nucleotides align to TRBD1. This CDR3 has 18 residues. The V gene's germline CDR1 is SGHTA and CDR2 FQGNSA. The ends lost 5 bases at V and 4 bases at J; junction bases unmatched: 20.

This clone was found a few times. The genes are TRBV2 and TRBJ2-1, with 8 bases matching TRBD2. The CDR3 consists of 15 residues. The V segment lost 6 bases and the J segment 3 bases; nucleotides outside the gene matches: 7. CDR1 is SNHLY, CDR2 FYNNEI, per germline. The CDR3 sequence is CASSYTSGSYNEQFF. CDR3 coding DNA: TGTGCCAGCAGCTACACTAGCGGAAGCTACAATGAGCAGTTCTTC.

The rearrangement links TRBV7-3 to TRBJ2-5, with 7 bases fitting TRBD2. Per germline, CDR1 SGHTA and CDR2 FQGTGA. The CDR3 spans 15 residues. V shed 0 bases and J 0 bases; nucleotides not matched to a gene: 1. The CDR3 DNA sequence: TGTGCCAGCAGCTTAACGGGGGGGTACCAAGAGACCCAGTACTTC. This translates into CASSLTGGYQETQYF.

This clone turned up a few times. This rearrangement joins TRBV7-9 to TRBJ1-6; TRBD1 aligns across 7 bases. The ends lost 6 bases at V and 0 bases at J; junction bases unmatched: 2. Germline V gives CDR1 SEHNR, CDR2 FQNEAQ (reference sequence). There are 15 residues in the CDR3. The DNA for the CDR3 is TGTGCCAGCAGGACAGGGAGCTCCTATAATTCACCCCTCCACTTT. Translating gives CASRTGSSYNSPLHF.

This sequence joins TRBV2 and TRBJ2-3; 11 bases align to TRBD1. This CDR3 spans 15 amino acids. J lost 4 bases, V lost 6 bases, and 6 bases had no gene match. Looked up from germline, CDR1 is SNHLY and CDR2 is FYNNEI. This CDR3 reads CASSPGQGAADTQYF. In DNA form, the CDR3 reads TGTGCCAGCAGCCCAGGACAGGGGGCCGCAGATACGCAGTATTTT.

The CDR3 region is CASSLRGTYEQYF. The CDR3, as DNA: TGTGCCAGCAGCTTACGGGGAACCTACGAGCAGTACTTC. The rearrangement joins TRBV7-9 to TRBJ2-7, with D tentatively TRBD2 (5 bases). Germline CDR1 SEHNR, CDR2 FQNEAQ (reference sequence). This CDR3 has 13 residues. The V end lost 2 bases, the J end lost 2 bases, and 7 bases lay between the germline ends.

This chain links TRBV5-1 with TRBJ1-3, with a tentative D call TRBD1 (6 bases). This CDR3 has 15 residues. CDR1 is SGHRS, CDR2 YFSETQ, per germline. Trimming shortened V by 2 bases and J by 2 bases, and 11 bases separated the two germline ends. Here the CDR3 reads CASSLDTGTGNTIYF. In DNA form, the CDR3 reads TGCGCCAGCAGCTTAGACACAGGGACTGGAAACACCATATATTTT.

This clone was counted between two and nine times. The gene calls are TRBV6-1 and TRBJ2-2; TRBD1 aligns across 8 bases. Germline-derived CDR1 and CDR2 are MNHNS and SASEGT. V lost 5 bases, J lost 5 bases, and 7 bases stayed unmatched. The CDR3 sequence is 15 residues long. The CDR3: CASSPGTGETGELFF. The DNA for the CDR3 is TGTGCCAGCAGTCCCGGGACAGGAGAGACCGGGGAGCTGTTTTTT.

This sequence joins TRBV10-3 and TRBJ2-1; TRBD2 matches 11 bases. The CDR3 consists of 15 residues. Germline CDR1 and CDR2: ENHRY and SYGVKD. J gave up 8 bases and V 2 bases, and 5 bases lay outside the gene matches. Here the CDR3 reads CAISETTSGSHEQFF. The DNA of the CDR3 is TGTGCCATCAGTGAGACTACTAGCGGGAGCCATGAGCAGTTCTTC.

This clone showed up just a few times. The chain links TRBV9 to TRBJ1-1; 7 positions agree with TRBD1. This CDR3 has 17 amino acids. Germline V gene lookup returns CDR1 SGDLS and CDR2 YYNGEE. After removal of 0 bases from V and 1 base from J, the junction contained 9 bases not matched to a gene. Here the CDR3 DNA reads TGTGCCAGCAGCGTAGTATCTTTTGAGGGGGCGAACACTGAAGCTTTCTTT. The encoded protein is CASSVVSFEGANTEAFF. Complete variable domain (other parts from reference TRBV9 and TRBJ1-1): DSGVTQTPKHLITATGQRVTLRCSPRSGDLSVYWYQQSLDQGLQFLIQYYNGEERAKGNILERFSAQQFPDLHSELNLSSLELGDSALYFCASSVVSFEGANTEAFFGQGTRLTVV.

The chain couples TRBV6-5 to TRBJ2-7; 9 bases line up with TRBD1. Germline V lookup: CDR1 MNHEY, CDR2 SVGAGI. J lost 3 bases, V lost 2 bases, and 2 bases had no gene match. The CDR3 is made up of 14 amino acids. The CDR3 spells CASSYGTGNYEQYF. The CDR3 coding sequence is TGTGCCAGCAGTTACGGGACAGGGAACTACGAGCAGTACTTC.

V is TRBV5-1 and J is TRBJ2-3, with 10 bases aligning to TRBD2. J gave up 4 bases and V 0 bases, and 2 bases lay outside the gene matches. In germline, CDR1 is SGHRS, CDR2 YFSETQ. This CDR3 spans 15 amino acids. The CDR3 nucleotides are TGCGCCAGCAGCTTGGCTAGCGGGAGAGCAGATACGCAGTATTTT. The encoded protein is CASSLASGRADTQYF.

Only one count was recorded for this clone. The chain has TRBV19 and TRBJ1-2, with 9 bases that match TRBD1. With V trimmed by 3 bases and J by 2 bases, 10 bases remained unmatched. Germline CDR1 and CDR2: LNHDA and SQIVND (reference sequence). The length of the CDR3 is 17 residues. Written as DNA, the CDR3 is TGTGCCAGTAGTATCAGAACAGGGGGCTCGTCCAACTATGGCTACACCTTC. Amino acid sequence: CASSIRTGGSSNYGYTF. Together with reference TRBV19 and TRBJ1-2, the CDR3 gives the full variable domain: DGGITQSPKYLFRKEGQNVTLSCEQNLNHDAMYWYRQDPGQGLRLIYYSQIVNDFQKGDIAEGYSVSREKKESFPLTVTSAQKNPTAFYLCASSIRTGGSSNYGYTFGSGTRLTVV.

This chain links TRBV11-3 with TRBJ2-3; the D is unclear. In germline, CDR1 is SGHNT, CDR2 YENEEA. The V and J ends lost 2 bases and 0 bases respectively, with 15 bases between them. The CDR3 spans 17 residues. This chain's CDR3 is CASSLSPGSHSTDTQYF. The CDR3 region has the DNA TGTGCCAGCAGCTTAAGTCCCGGTAGCCATAGCACAGATACGCAGTATTTT.

The V call is TRBV6-1, the J call TRBJ2-2; TRBD1 matches at 7 bases. This CDR3 is built from 13 residues. The V segment lost 5 bases and the J segment 7 bases; nucleotides outside the gene matches: 4. Germline loops: CDR1 MNHNS, CDR2 SASEGT. The CDR3 DNA sequence: TGTGCCAGCAGTCGACAGGGCGACGGGGAGCTGTTTTTT. Amino acid sequence: CASSRQGDGELFF.

V usage is TRBV29-1 and J usage is TRBJ1-2; D is unclear. The germline V gene has CDR1 SQVTM and CDR2 ANQGSEA. This CDR3 is built from 11 residues. The ends were cut back, 4 bases at V and 4 bases at J, with 7 bases in the middle. The CDR3 sequence is CSVAGSYGYTF. CDR3 DNA sequence: TGCAGCGTTGCGGGATCCTATGGCTACACCTTC.